The rows below give T cell receptor beta chains drawn from one sample of a study of T cell responses to AZD1222 COVID-19 vaccine. Measured with immunoSEQ multiplex PCR; TCRdb has only the in-frame clones, and not every one. The sample lists fewer than 200,000 clones, approximately 90% occurring once. Material: peripheral blood, obtained 28 days after the second dose of the MenACWY control vaccine. All receptors come from an adult who received the MenACWY meningococcal vaccine as a control. CDR3s include the opening cysteine and the closing phenylalanine or tryptophan. D genes are given only for firm matches. The size entry is marked missing in some rows and otherwise reads once, few, many or a size class.

>.|.|TRBV14|TRBJ2-1
TGTGCCAGCAGCCAGCCGGGGGCGCAGAATGAGCAGTTCTTC
CASSQPGAQNEQFF
>.|.|TRBV27|TRBJ1-5
TGTGCCAGCAGTTTAGTTAGCAATCAGCCCCAGCATTTT
CASSLVSNQPQHF
>.|.|TRBV10-3|TRBJ1-3
TGTGCCATCAGTGGGCTTTGGGGACTTAGCTCTGGAAACACCATATATTTT
CAISGLWGLSSGNTIYF
>.|.|TRBV12-5|TRBJ1-5
TGTGCTAGTGGTTTGGGTACGCGCAATCAGCCCCAGCATTTT
CASGLGTRNQPQHF
>.|.|TRBV5-1|TRBJ2-7
TGCGCCAGCAGGGACGGTCCGTACGAGCAGTACTTC
CASRDGPYEQYF
>.|.|TRBV19|TRBJ1-2
TGTGCCAGTACCCAGCAAAGCTCGAGCTATGGCTACACCTTC
CASTQQSSSYGYTF
>.|.|TRBV7-2|TRBJ2-5
TGTGCCAGCAGCCCAGGGGGCGGGAGGGCTCTGGAGACCCAGTACTTC
CASSPGGGRALETQYF
>.|TRBD1|TRBV7-8|TRBJ1-2
TGTGCCAGCAGCCCTAGAACCACAGGGGTGACTAACTATGGCTACACCTTC
CASSPRTTGVTNYGYTF
>.|.|TRBV7-3|TRBJ2-1
TGTGCCAGCAGCTCCCCACCGACCTCGGTGGGGGAGCAGTTCTTC
CASSSPPTSVGEQFF
>.|TRBD2|TRBV7-2|TRBJ2-1
TGTGCCAGCAGCTTAGTTAGTACTAGCGGGAGGGCCAATGAGCAGTTCTTC
CASSLVSTSGRANEQFF
>.|TRBD1|TRBV10-3|TRBJ1-1
TGTGCCATCAGTGAGCAGGGGGCGGGCACTGAAGCTTTCTTT
CAISEQGAGTEAFF
>.|TRBD1|TRBV29-1|TRBJ1-4
TGCAGCGTTGAGGGGCAGGGGGACGAAAAACTGTTTTTT
CSVEGQGDEKLFF
>once|TRBD2|TRBV3-1/TRBV3-2|TRBJ2-1
TGTGCCAGCAGCCCAGGGACTATCTCCTACAATGAGCAGTTCTTC
CASSPGTISYNEQFF
>.|TRBD1|TRBV11-2|TRBJ1-2
TGTGCCAGCAGCTTAGATTCGGGACAGATCTATGGCTACACCTTC
CASSLDSGQIYGYTF
>.|.|TRBV30|TRBJ1-3
TGTGCCTGGAGTGAGACAGTGACCTCTGGAAACACCATATATTTT
CAWSETVTSGNTIYF
>.|.|TRBV7-6|TRBJ1-6
TGTGCCAGCAGGGTTGCAGGGTTGTCTTCACCCCTCCACTTT
CASRVAGLSSPLHF
>.|TRBD1|TRBV19|TRBJ2-7
TGTGCCAGTTCCAGGGGGTATTCCTACGAGCAGTACTTC
CASSRGYSYEQYF
>.|TRBD1|TRBV6-5|TRBJ1-2
TGTGCCAGCAGTTACTCGCGGGACAGGGCCCCCACCTTC
CASSYSRDRAPTF
>.|.|TRBV28|TRBJ2-7
TGTGCCAGCAGAGGGCAGGGGCTCCTCGCCTACGAGCAGTACTTC
CASRGQGLLAYEQYF
>few|.|TRBV24-1|TRBJ1-6
TGTGCCACCCAAGCCAGGGGAGAGAATTCACCCCTCCACTTT
CATQARGENSPLHF
>.|TRBD1|TRBV4-1|TRBJ1-1
TGCGCCAGCAGCCGTAGACAGGGATGGACTGAAGCTTTCTTT
CASSRRQGWTEAFF
>once|.|TRBV30|TRBJ1-3
TGTGCCTGGAGCGCCTCTGGAAACACCATATATTTT
CAWSASGNTIYF
>.|.|TRBV7-9|TRBJ2-3
TGTGCCAGCACCCCGGCCAGTTCCGGGCCAGATACGCAGTATTTT
CASTPASSGPDTQYF
>once|.|TRBV29-1|TRBJ1-1
TGCAGCGTCCAAATCGGGCCAGGTGAAGCTTTCTTT
CSVQIGPGEAFF
>.|.|TRBV30|TRBJ1-4
TGTGCCTGGAGTGGTAGGGCAGTAGAAAAACTGTTTTTT
CAWSGRAVEKLFF
>.|TRBD2|TRBV3-1/TRBV3-2|TRBJ2-3
TGTGCCAGCAGTCGCATGACTAGCGGGAAGGTAGATACGCAGTATTTT
CASSRMTSGKVDTQYF
>.|.|TRBV9|TRBJ1-5
TGTGCCAGCAGCGTAGGAGGGGCGAAGGAACCCCAGCATTTT
CASSVGGAKEPQHF
>.|TRBD1|TRBV19|TRBJ1-5
TGTGCCAGTAGCCCCTCCCCCGGGACAGGGAGCAGTCAGCCCCAGCATTTT
CASSPSPGTGSSQPQHF
>.|TRBD1|TRBV10-3|TRBJ1-3
TGTGCCATCAGTGACCGGACAGGGGGCTCCACTGGAAACACCATATATTTT
CAISDRTGGSTGNTIYF
>once|.|TRBV9|TRBJ2-5
TGTGCCAGCAGCGTAGAACTGAACCCCAGGCAAGAGACCCAGTACTTC
CASSVELNPRQETQYF
>once|.|TRBV3-1/TRBV3-2|TRBJ2-7
TGTGCCAGCGGCAGGATGGAACGCGAGCAGTACTTC
CASGRMEREQYF
>.|.|TRBV7-9|TRBJ1-1
TGTGCCAGCAGCCCCGAGGGTGACACTGAAGCTTTCTTT
CASSPEGDTEAFF
>.|.|TRBV10-1|TRBJ2-7
TGCGCCAGCAGTGAGTCCCCGGGGTCAGACGAGCAGTACTTC
CASSESPGSDEQYF